The 10 T cell receptor beta chains in this list originate from one sample, sequenced in a study of T cell changes during pregnancy in multiple sclerosis. TCRdb's table, derived via immunoSEQ multiplex PCR, lists solely in-frame clones and lacks some. The sample gives 50,000 to 55,000 clones, about 93% of which show up once; under 0.65% is in the top ten. Specimen: CD4+ T cells from peripheral blood mononuclear cells, collected in the third trimester of pregnancy. Receptor source: a female donor with multiple sclerosis, enrolled in a pregnancy study.

The V and J genes are TRBV5-8 and TRBJ2-7; tentative D call: TRBD2 (5 bases). The CDR3 has 11 amino acids. Trimming stripped 0 bases from V and 11 bases from J, with 9 bases between. CDR1 SGHTS and CDR2 YDEGEE come from the germline V gene. CDR3 protein: CASSLAGSEYF. DNA for the CDR3: TGTGCCAGCAGCTTGGCGGGGTCGGAGTACTTC.

The chain combines TRBV7-8 with TRBJ1-6; D is unclear. Germline CDR1 reads SGHVS; CDR2 reads FQNEAQ. CDR3 length equals 14 residues. Trimming pared 0 bases from V and 4 bases from J, leaving 4 bases between. CDR3 in DNA: TGTGCCAGCAGCTTAGCAGAGTATAATTCACCCCTCCACTTT. Translation: CASSLAEYNSPLHF.

The rearrangement uses TRBV6-5 and TRBJ1-2; D is undetermined. Per germline, CDR1 MNHEY and CDR2 SVGAGI. The CDR3 sequence is 14 residues long. V was clipped by 4 bases and J by 4 bases, with 13 bases between them. For the CDR3, the DNA is TGTGCCAGCAGTTCAAACCTCCGCGGCTATGGCTACACCTTC. Its translation: CASSSNLRGYGYTF.

The chain combines TRBV7-9 with TRBJ1-2; 8 bases are shared with TRBD1. Per germline, CDR1 SEHNR and CDR2 FQNEAQ (reference sequence). The CDR3 loop spans 14 amino acids. Germline trimming cut 6 bases from V and 2 bases from J; bases unmatched to any gene: 5. The CDR3 DNA reads as TGTGCCAGCAGTTACAACAGGGGGAACTATGGCTACACCTTC. Protein product: CASSYNRGNYGYTF.

The rearrangement links TRBV5-1 to TRBJ1-3; D possibly corresponds to TRBD1 (5 bases). The CDR3 is made up of 16 amino acids. The V end lost 5 bases, the J end lost 2 bases, and 17 bases lay between the germline ends. The germline CDR1 and CDR2 sequences are SGHRS and YFSETQ. The CDR3 region has the DNA TGCGCCAGCAGTTTGCTTCAGGGCCGGGCTGGAAACACCATATATTTT. As protein: CASSLLQGRAGNTIYF.

This clone has just one count. The chain combines TRBV7-9 with TRBJ2-3, with D possibly being TRBD2 (5 bases). V lost 4 bases and J 1 base, leaving 9 bases between the germline ends. The length of the CDR3 is 14 residues. Per germline, CDR1 SEHNR and CDR2 FQNEAQ (reference sequence). CDR3 protein: CASSSWTRTDTQYF. As DNA, the CDR3 is TGTGCCAGCAGCTCCTGGACTCGCACAGATACGCAGTATTTT.

The CDR3 region has the DNA TGTGCCAGTAGTATCTTGACAGGGAATAGAGTCACTGAAGCTTTCTTT. Translating gives CASSILTGNRVTEAFF. V and J are TRBV19 and TRBJ1-1, with 7 positions matching TRBD1. CDR1 and CDR2 from the germline V gene are LNHDA and SQIVND (reference sequence). The length of the CDR3 is 16 residues. The junction had 11 bases not matched to a gene; V was cut back by 3 bases and J by 4 bases. The full variable domain, in which reference TRBV19 and TRBJ1-1 provide the parts outside the CDR3, is DGGITQSPKYLFRKEGQNVTLSCEQNLNHDAMYWYRQDPGQGLRLIYYSQIVNDFQKGDIAEGYSVSREKKESFPLTVTSAQKNPTAFYLCASSILTGNRVTEAFFGQGTRLTVV.

V is TRBV7-3 and J is TRBJ1-2; 9 nucleotides line up with TRBD1. The CDR3 totals 13 residues. V shed 4 bases and J 5 bases; nucleotides not matched to a gene: 2. Looked up from germline, CDR1 is SGHTA and CDR2 is FQGTGA. The DNA of the CDR3 is TGTGCCAGCAGCTCGGGACAGGGTTATGGCTACACCTTC. Amino acid sequence: CASSSGQGYGYTF.

The V call is TRBV7-2, the J call TRBJ2-3; TRBD2 might be the D (7 bases). Trimming removed 5 bases from V and 5 bases from J, with 23 bases in between. Germline loops: CDR1 SGHTA, CDR2 FQGNSA. The CDR3 contains 17 residues. The CDR3 is CASSVLGTGGRRDTQYF. CDR3 DNA: TGTGCCAGCAGCGTACTTGGGACGGGGGGCCGTAGAGATACGCAGTATTTT.

The chain has TRBV7-9 and TRBJ2-7; 8 nucleotides align to TRBD1. Losses at the gene ends were 3 bases for V and 2 bases for J; bases not matched to a gene: 3. This CDR3 has 14 residues. Germline lookup yields CDR1 SEHNR and CDR2 FQNEAQ (reference sequence). This chain's CDR3 is CASSLGQEPYEQYF. CDR3 in DNA: TGTGCCAGCAGCTTGGGACAGGAGCCCTACGAGCAGTACTTC.